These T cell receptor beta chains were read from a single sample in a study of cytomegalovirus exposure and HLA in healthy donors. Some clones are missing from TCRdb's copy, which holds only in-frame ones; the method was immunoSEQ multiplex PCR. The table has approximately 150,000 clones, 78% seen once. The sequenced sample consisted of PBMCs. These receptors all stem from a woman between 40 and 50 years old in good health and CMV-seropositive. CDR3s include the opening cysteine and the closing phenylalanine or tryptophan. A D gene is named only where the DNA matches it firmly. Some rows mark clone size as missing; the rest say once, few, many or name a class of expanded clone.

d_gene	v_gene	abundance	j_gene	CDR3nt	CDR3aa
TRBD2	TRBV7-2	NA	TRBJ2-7	TGTGCCAGCAGACGGAGCGGGAGCGGGATCTACGAGCAGTACTTC	CASRRSGSGIYEQYF
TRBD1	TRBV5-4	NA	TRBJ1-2	TGTGCCAGTAAGACCCGGACAGGGCTAGGTGATGGCTACACCTTC	CASKTRTGLGDGYTF
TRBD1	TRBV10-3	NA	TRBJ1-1	TGTGCCATCAGTACCGGGACAGGGGGCGGAGGCACTGAAGCTTTCTTT	CAISTGTGGGGTEAFF
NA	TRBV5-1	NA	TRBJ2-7	TGCGCCAGCAGCTTGGGTGGGCTAGCGCTCTACGAGCAGTACTTC	CASSLGGLALYEQYF
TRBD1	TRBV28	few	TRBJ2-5	TGTGCCAGCAGTCCCACGACAGGGGAGCAAGAGACCCAGTACTTC	CASSPTTGEQETQYF
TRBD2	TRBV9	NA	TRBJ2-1	TGTGCCAGCAGCGGCGGGAGGGCTTCCTACAATGAGCAGTTCTTC	CASSGGRASYNEQFF
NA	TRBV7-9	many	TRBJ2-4	TGTGCCAGCAGTTCCCAGGGCGGCTCCAAAAACATTCAGTACTTC	CASSSQGGSKNIQYF
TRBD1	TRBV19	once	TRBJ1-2	TGTGCCAGTAGCCCCGACAGGGGGAAGGCTTATGGCTACACCTTC	CASSPDRGKAYGYTF
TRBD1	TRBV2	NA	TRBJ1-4	TGTGCCAGCAGCCGACAGGGGAGAGGTGAAAAACTGTTTTTT	CASSRQGRGEKLFF
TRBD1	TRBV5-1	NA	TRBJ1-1	TGCGCCAGCAGCCCTAACCCGGCAGGGGGGATCACTGAAGCTTTCTTT	CASSPNPAGGITEAFF
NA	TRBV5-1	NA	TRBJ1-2	TGCGCCAGCAGCTTGGACCGGAGTGCTAGCTATGGCTACACCTTC	CASSLDRSASYGYTF
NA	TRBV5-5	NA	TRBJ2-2	TGTGCCAGCAGCTTGTTAGACACCGGGGAGCTGTTTTTT	CASSLLDTGELFF
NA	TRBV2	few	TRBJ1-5	TGTGCCTCCTCGAGGTCGGGACAACTCAATCAGCCCCAGCATTTT	CASSRSGQLNQPQHF
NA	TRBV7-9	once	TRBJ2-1	TGTGCCAGCAGCCAGGAGGATTACAATGAGCAGTTCTTC	CASSQEDYNEQFF
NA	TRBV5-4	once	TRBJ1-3	TGTGCCAGCAGCTTCTCCGTGGGGGCAGGGAGAGGAAACACCATATATTTT	CASSFSVGAGRGNTIYF
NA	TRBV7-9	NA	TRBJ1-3	TGTGCCAGCAGCGGAGACTCTGGAAACACCATATATTTT	CASSGDSGNTIYF
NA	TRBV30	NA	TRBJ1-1	TGTGCCTGGGCCGGGGAAAGCACTGAAGCTTTCTTT	CAWAGESTEAFF
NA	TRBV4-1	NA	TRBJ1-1	TGCGCCAGCGCTAGGGGGGGGATGAACACTGAAGCTTTCTTT	CASARGGMNTEAFF
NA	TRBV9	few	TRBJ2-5	TGTGCCAGCAGCCCACCTGGGGCAGGGATAGGAGAGACCCAGTACTTC	CASSPPGAGIGETQYF
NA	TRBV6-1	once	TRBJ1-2	TGTGCCAGCAGCCTACAGGGACCGAACTATGGCTACACCTTC	CASSLQGPNYGYTF
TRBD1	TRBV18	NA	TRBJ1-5	TGTGCCAGCTCAGCGACAGGGATCAATCAGCCCCAGCATTTT	CASSATGINQPQHF
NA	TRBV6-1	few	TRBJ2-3	TGTGCCAGCAGTGCCTCACAGGGACGGGCATTGGATACGCAGTATTTT	CASSASQGRALDTQYF
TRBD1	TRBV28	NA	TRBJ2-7	TGTGCCAGCAGTTTATACTCACAGGGGACAGGGGTATACGAGCAGTACTTC	CASSLYSQGTGVYEQYF
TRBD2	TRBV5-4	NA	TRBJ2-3	TGTGCCAGCAGCTTGGGGGCGGGAGGTGATACGCAGTATTTT	CASSLGAGGDTQYF
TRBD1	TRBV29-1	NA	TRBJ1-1	TGCAGCGTTTTGGCAGGGGGTCTTACTGAAGCTTTCTTT	CSVLAGGLTEAFF
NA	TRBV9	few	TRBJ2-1	TGTGCCAGCAGCGACATCAGCGGGTCGACCTACAATGAGCAGTTCTTC	CASSDISGSTYNEQFF
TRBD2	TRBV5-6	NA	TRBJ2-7	TGTGCCAGCAGCTGGACTAGCGGGGTTGACGAGCAGTACTTC	CASSWTSGVDEQYF
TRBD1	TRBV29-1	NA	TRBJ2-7	TGCAGCGTTGCCGGGACAGGGAACTACGAGCAGTACTTC	CSVAGTGNYEQYF
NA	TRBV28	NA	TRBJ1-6	TGTGCCAGCAGGGGGCGGTGGAGGGATTCACCCCTCCACTTT	CASRGRWRDSPLHF
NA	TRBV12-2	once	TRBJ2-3	TGTGCAAGTCGCTTAGTACGGACTAGCGGGAGGCCAGATACGCAGTATTTT	CASRLVRTSGRPDTQYF
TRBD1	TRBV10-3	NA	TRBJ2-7	TGTGCCATCAGGGCGGGACAGGGGGGTAACGAGCAGTACTTC	CAIRAGQGGNEQYF
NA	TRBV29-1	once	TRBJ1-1	TGCAGCGTTGAGGAGCACCTTGGGGCTTTCTTT	CSVEEHLGAFF
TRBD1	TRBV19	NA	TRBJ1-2	TGTGCCAGTAGTACAAGTCCCGGGACAGGGACCAACAACTATGGCTACACCTTC	CASSTSPGTGTNNYGYTF
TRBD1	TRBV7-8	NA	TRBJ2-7	TGTGCCAGCAGCCCCAGGGGACAGGGGGGTTACGAGCAGTACTTC	CASSPRGQGGYEQYF
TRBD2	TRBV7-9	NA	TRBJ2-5	TGTGCCAGCAGCTCCCGTAGCGGGCCTCAAGAGACCCAGTACTTC	CASSSRSGPQETQYF
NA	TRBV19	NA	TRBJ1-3	TGTGCCAGTAGTATAGGATTCGAGTGGGGGGGCAGAAACACCATATATTTT	CASSIGFEWGGRNTIYF
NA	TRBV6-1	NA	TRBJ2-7	TGTGCCAGCAGTGTGTTATACGAGCAGTACTTC	CASSVLYEQYF
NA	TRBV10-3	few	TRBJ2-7	TGTGCCATCAGTGGACCCGGAGGTCAAAAAGCATACGAGCAGTACTTC	CAISGPGGQKAYEQYF
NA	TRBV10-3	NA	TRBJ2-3	TGTGCCACACGGACTCCCTCCCCAGATACGCAGTATTTT	CATRTPSPDTQYF
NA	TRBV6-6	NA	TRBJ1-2	TGTGCCAGCAGTTACTATGGGGACACCACCTATGGCTACACCTTC	CASSYYGDTTYGYTF
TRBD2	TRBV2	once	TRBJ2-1	TGTGCCAGCTCCCCGGGACTAGCGGATCTCAATGAGCAGTTCTTC	CASSPGLADLNEQFF
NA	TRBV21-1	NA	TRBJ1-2	TGTGCCAGCAGCCTATGGGGGGGGGCGCGGAGCTATGGCTACACCTTC	CASSLWGGARSYGYTF
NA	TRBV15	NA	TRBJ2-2	TGTGCCACCAGCTTGGGGCTGGCCGGGGAGCTGTTTTTT	CATSLGLAGELFF